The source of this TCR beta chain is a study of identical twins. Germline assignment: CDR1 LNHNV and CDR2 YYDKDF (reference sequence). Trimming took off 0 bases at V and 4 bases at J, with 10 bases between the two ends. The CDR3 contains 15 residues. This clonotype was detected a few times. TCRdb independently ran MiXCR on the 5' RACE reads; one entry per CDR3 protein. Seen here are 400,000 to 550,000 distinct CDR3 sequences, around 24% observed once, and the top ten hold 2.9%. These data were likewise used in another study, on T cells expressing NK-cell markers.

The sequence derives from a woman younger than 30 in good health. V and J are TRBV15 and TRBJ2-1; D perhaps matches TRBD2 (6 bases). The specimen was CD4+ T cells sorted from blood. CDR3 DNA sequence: TGTGCCACCAGCAGAGATGGCCTAGCGTACAATGAGCAGTTCTTC. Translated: CATSRDGLAYNEQFF.